The 4 T cell receptor beta chains below were found in one sample sequenced in a study of shared clonotypes between healthy human individuals. Some clones are missing from TCRdb's copy, which holds only in-frame ones; the method was immunoSEQ multiplex PCR. The sample holds roughly 660,000 clones, roughly 91% seen once. Sequencing was done on a sample of memory CD8+ T cells from PBMCs. Subset: CD45RO+ cells pooled with CCR7-negative TemRA cells. These receptors all come from a young man in good health. Some clones in this sample may be carry-over from other donors' samples.

The chain is built from TRBV5-1 and TRBJ1-4, with 10 bases fitting TRBD1. Germline V CDR1 and CDR2: SGHRS, YFSETQ. Trimming took 7 bases from V and 1 from J; bases not matched to a gene: 4. The CDR3 is 15 amino acids. Here the CDR3 DNA reads TGCGCCAGCGGACAGGGGGGTTTAACTAATGAAAAACTGTTTTTT. This sequence encodes CASGQGGLTNEKLFF.

The rearrangement joins TRBV15 to TRBJ1-2; D might be TRBD1 (6 bases). V was clipped by 5 bases and J by 4 bases, with 17 bases between them. Germline V lookup: CDR1 LNHNV, CDR2 YYDKDF (reference sequence). The CDR3 is 15 amino acids. The CDR3 loop is CATSAGTSQVYGYTF. CDR3 sequence (DNA): TGTGCCACCAGCGCAGGGACAAGCCAAGTCTATGGCTACACCTTC.

The gene calls are TRBV7-9 and TRBJ2-1; TRBD2 matches at 8 bases. Unmatched junction bases numbered 11, after V lost 2 bases and J lost 8 bases. The CDR3 runs 16 residues. Germline V gene data show CDR1 as SEHNR and CDR2 as FQNEAQ (reference sequence). Here the CDR3 reads CASSLKGGLDMDEQFF. For the CDR3, the DNA is TGTGCCAGCAGCTTAAAGGGGGGACTAGACATGGATGAGCAGTTCTTC.

The rearrangement uses TRBV10-3 and TRBJ2-2, with 10 bases that match TRBD2. This CDR3 comprises 19 residues. Germline V lookup: CDR1 ENHRY, CDR2 SYGVKD. The J segment lost 5 bases and the V segment lost 0 bases, leaving 12 bases of the junction unmatched. As DNA, the CDR3 is TGTGCCATCAGTGAGTCTAGGCTAGCGGGAGTAGTCGTTACCGGGGAGCTGTTTTTT. Translated: CAISESRLAGVVVTGELFF.